The sequence of this T cell receptor beta chain was determined in a study of blood T cell repertoires in COVID-19 (TCRdb year 2020). For context, the study as a whole: Samples covering the acute and convalescent phases of COVID-19 were provided by collaborators in the United States, Italy and Spain. The prospective study material was composed of cDNA or gDNA derived from T cells, B-cell-depleted T cells, or PBMCs. Deeply sampled blood TCRbeta repertoires from subjects exposed to, actively infected with, or recovered from COVID-19 were included in the dataset. A freely available public database, intended as a resource for researchers studying the immune response to SARS-CoV-2, is where the repertoires were released. The samples were drawn from the first 160 participants of the ongoing ImmuneRACE study and from over 950 subjects provided by 6 global collaborators. The sample metadata nearly always contained a de-identified subject ID, COVID-19 status, age in years and sex. Where available, HLA class I and class II types were taken from metadata supplied by the sample provider and were not determined by assay-based typing. Study-level results and caveats: The quantity of clinical and demographic metadata differed by source and by participant and was supplied without curation.

From its cysteine to its phenylalanine, the CDR3 spans 13 amino acids. The DNA shown is the 39-base CDR3, in frame from base 1. Germline trimming amounts to 6 bases on V and 1 base on J, with 2 as the count of junction bases outside the gene matches. The germline V gene yields MGHDK for CDR1 and SYGVNS for CDR2. TCRbeta CDR3 regions were amplified from genomic DNA by means of the immunoSEQ Assay, a bias-controlled multiplex PCR. The authors' pipeline ran thus. The number of nucleated cells in each sample was estimated by amplification of reference gene primers within the assay. To quantify the absolute abundance of each unique TCRbeta CDR3 rearrangement, sequence reads were collapsed and filtered. For each sample, productive Simpson clonality was calculated by taking the square root of Simpson's diversity index across productive rearrangements. TCRdb re-hosts the immuneACCESS table, in-frame sequences only. Its copies lack some clones; in the studies checked, an unresolved V gene accounts for under half of them, and the cause for the rest is not known. V and J calls and clone size come straight from that table; D and trimming were deduced from the DNA. The sample includes 110,000 to 150,000 clones, with under 85% observed a single time. Jointly, the top ten make up around 8.7% of the sample.

Each collaborating institution followed its own protocols to collect whole blood in K2EDTA tubes. Collaborator samples were shipped for TCRbeta analysis as frozen whole blood, isolated PBMCs, or DNA extracted from either sample type. Concerning this clone itself: There is no known antigen for this receptor. Base qualities were left out, and no much larger clone turns up one base away.

Recombination joined TRBV25-1 with TRBJ2-5, with TRBD1 identical over 7 junction bases. This sequence originates from a man over 45 with active or convalescent COVID-19. The sequenced sample consisted of peripheral blood. The CDR3 corresponds to CASRGQPQETQYF. The bases read TGTGCCAGCAGGGGACAGCCCCAAGAGACCCAGTACTTC.